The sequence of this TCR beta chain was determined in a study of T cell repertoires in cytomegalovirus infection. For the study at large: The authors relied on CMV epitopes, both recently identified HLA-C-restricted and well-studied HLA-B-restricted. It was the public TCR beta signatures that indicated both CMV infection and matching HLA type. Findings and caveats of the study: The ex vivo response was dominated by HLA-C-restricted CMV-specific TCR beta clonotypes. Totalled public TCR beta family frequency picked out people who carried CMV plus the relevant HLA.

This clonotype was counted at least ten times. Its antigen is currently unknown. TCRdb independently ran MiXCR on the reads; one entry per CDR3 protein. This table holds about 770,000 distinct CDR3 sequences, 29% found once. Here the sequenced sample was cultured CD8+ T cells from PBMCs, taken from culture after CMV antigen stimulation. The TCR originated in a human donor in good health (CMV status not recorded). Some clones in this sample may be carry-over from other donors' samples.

In DNA form, the CDR3 reads TGTGCCAGCAGCACCTGGACGGTCCAAGAGACCCAGTACTTC. Residues: CASSTWTVQETQYF. The chain has TRBV7-9 and TRBJ2-5; D remains unclear. CDR1 SEHNR and CDR2 FQNEAQ come from the germline V gene (reference sequence). Trimming left V 5 bases short and J 1 base short, with 11 bases between. This CDR3 contains 14 residues.